This T cell receptor (beta chain) was retrieved from a study of early T cells in non-severe SARS-CoV-2 infection. The CDR3 extends over 14 amino acids. The ends were cut back, 5 bases at V and 2 bases at J, with 13 bases in the middle. The V gene's germline CDR1 is MDHEN and CDR2 SYDVKM. Findings of the study overall: There was a bias toward anti-spike CD8 responses in VDJdb matching, which missed private and CD4 specificities.

This clonotype was seen repeatedly, ten times or more. Its target is unknown. MiXCR, applied by TCRdb to the 5' RACE reads, yields one record per CDR3 protein. The sample lists over 60,000 distinct CDR3 sequences, approximately 13% occurring once. This TCR was recovered from an adult who was a healthcare worker with PCR-confirmed SARS-CoV-2 infection or an uninfected control (not recorded which). This chain links TRBV28 with TRBJ2-7; tentatively, D is TRBD1 (6 bases). The sample here was whole blood, taken at baseline. In nucleotides, the CDR3 is TGTGCCAGCAGTCCAACGGGACACCCCTACGAGCAGTACTTC. It translates to CASSPTGHPYEQYF.